The TCR beta chain under discussion was sequenced for a study of CD8+ T cells in alopecia areata. The CDR3 covers 16 residues. Germline values: CDR1 MNHEY, CDR2 SVGAGI. V was trimmed by 3 bases and J by 0 bases, leaving 13 bases between them. The authors extracted RNA and reverse transcribed it into cDNA as the sequencing template. TCRdb keeps only in-frame clones here, not all; method: immunoSEQ multiplex PCR. The table has 100,000 to 130,000 clones, 55% to 60% seen once. PBMC-derived CD4+ and CD8+ T cells were sorted. J is TRBJ2-3 and V is TRBV6-5, with a possible D match to TRBD2 (6 bases). The sequence was obtained from a human donor with alopecia areata. The sample comprised NKG2D-low CD8+ T cells sorted from blood. The CDR3: CASSYSGTLSTDTQYF. The CDR3 DNA is TGTGCCAGCAGTTATTCTGGGACTCTCAGCACAGATACGCAGTATTTT.